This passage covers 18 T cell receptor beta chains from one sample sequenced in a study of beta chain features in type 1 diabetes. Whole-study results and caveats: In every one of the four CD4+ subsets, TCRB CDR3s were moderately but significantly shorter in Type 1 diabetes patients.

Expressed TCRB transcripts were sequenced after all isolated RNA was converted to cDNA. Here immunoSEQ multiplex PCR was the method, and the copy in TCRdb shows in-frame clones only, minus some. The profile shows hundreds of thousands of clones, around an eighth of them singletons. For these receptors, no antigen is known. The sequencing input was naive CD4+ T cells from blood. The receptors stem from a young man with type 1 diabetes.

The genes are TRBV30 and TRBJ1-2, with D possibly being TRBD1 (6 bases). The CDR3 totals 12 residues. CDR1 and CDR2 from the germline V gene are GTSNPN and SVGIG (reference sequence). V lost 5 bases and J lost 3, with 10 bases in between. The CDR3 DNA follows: TGTGCCTGGGAGACAGGTCACTATGGCTACACCTTC. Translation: CAWETGHYGYTF.

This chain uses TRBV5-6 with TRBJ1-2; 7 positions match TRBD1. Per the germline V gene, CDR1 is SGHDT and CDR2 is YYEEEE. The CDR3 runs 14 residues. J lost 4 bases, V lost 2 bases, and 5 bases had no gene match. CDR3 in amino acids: CASSFGQAFYGYTF. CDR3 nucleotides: TGTGCCAGCAGCTTTGGACAGGCTTTCTATGGCTACACCTTC.

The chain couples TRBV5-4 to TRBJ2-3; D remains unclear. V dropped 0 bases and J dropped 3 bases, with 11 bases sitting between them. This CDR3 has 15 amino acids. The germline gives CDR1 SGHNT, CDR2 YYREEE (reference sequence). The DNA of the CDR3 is TGTGCCAGCAGCTTGGAGGCCCAACCGACAGATACGCAGTATTTT. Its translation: CASSLEAQPTDTQYF.

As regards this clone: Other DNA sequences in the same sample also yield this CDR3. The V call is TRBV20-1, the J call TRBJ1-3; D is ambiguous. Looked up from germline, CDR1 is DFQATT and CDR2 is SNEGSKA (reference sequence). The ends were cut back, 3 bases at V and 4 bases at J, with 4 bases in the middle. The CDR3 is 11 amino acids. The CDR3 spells CSASRGNTIYF. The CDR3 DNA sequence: TGCAGTGCTAGTCGAGGAAACACCATATATTTT.

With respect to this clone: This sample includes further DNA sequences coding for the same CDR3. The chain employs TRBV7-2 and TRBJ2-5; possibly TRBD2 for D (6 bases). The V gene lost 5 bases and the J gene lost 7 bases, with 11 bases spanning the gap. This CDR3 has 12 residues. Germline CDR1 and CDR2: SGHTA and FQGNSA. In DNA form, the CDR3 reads TGTGCCAGCAGCCCGGGGGAGGCGACCCAGTACTTC. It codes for CASSPGEATQYF.

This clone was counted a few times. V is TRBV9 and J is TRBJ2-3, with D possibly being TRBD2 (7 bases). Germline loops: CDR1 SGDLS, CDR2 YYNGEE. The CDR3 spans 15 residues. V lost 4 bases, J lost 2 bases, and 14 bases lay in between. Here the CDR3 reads CASSPGGLPTDTQYF. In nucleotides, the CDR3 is TGTGCCAGCAGCCCCGGGGGGCTTCCCACAGATACGCAGTATTTT.

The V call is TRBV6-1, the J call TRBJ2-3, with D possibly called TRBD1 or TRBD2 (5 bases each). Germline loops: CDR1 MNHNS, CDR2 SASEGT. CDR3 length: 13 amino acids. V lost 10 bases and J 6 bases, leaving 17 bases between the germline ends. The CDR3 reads CANRDPNVDTQYF. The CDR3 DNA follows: TGTGCCAACCGGGACCCCAATGTTGATACGCAGTATTTT.

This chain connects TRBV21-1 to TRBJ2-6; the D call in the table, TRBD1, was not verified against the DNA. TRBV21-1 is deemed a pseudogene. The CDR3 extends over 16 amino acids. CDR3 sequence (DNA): TGTGCCAGCCGGGTCCTTGACAGCTCTGGGGCCAACGTCCTGACTTTC. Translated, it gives CASRVLDSSGANVLTF.

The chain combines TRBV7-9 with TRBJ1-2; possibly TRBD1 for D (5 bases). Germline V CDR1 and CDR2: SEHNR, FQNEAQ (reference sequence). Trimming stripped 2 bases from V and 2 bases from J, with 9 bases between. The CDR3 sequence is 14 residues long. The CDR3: CASSLMEGNYGYTF. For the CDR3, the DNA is TGTGCCAGCAGCTTAATGGAGGGGAACTATGGCTACACCTTC.

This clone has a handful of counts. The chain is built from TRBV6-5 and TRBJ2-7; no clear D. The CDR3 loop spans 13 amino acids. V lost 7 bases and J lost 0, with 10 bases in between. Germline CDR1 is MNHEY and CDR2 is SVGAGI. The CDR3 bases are TGTGCCAGCAACCCGACAAACTCCTACGAGCAGTACTTC. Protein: CASNPTNSYEQYF.

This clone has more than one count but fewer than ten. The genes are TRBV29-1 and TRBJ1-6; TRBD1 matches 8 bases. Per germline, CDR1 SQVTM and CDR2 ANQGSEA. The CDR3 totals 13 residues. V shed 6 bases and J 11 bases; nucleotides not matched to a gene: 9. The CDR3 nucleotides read TGCAGCGTGAGGGGACAGGCCAACGCACCCCTCCACTTT. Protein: CSVRGQANAPLHF.

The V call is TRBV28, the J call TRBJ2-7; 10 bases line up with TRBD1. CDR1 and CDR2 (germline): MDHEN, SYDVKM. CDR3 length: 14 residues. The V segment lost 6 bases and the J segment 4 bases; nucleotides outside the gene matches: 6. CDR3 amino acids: CASRRQGAGYEQYF. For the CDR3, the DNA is TGTGCCAGCAGACGACAGGGGGCCGGGTACGAGCAGTACTTC.

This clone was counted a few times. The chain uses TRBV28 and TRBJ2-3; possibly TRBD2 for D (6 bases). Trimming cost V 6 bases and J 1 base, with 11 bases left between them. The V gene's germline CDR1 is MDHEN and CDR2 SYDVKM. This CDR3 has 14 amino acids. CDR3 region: CASSDGGRTDTQYF. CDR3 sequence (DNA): TGTGCCAGCAGCGACGGGGGTCGCACAGATACGCAGTATTTT.

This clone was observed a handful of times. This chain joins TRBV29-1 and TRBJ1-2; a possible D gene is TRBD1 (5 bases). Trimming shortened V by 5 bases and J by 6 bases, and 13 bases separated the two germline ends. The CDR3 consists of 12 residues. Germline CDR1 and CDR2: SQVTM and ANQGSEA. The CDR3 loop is CSVTSGVHGYTF. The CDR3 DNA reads TGCAGCGTTACTTCGGGGGTTCATGGCTACACCTTC.

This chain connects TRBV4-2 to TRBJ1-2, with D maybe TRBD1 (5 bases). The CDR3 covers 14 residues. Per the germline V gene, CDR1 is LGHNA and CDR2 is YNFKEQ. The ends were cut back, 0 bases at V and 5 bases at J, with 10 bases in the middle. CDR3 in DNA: TGTGCCAGCAGCCAAGATCCGGGGCATTATGGCTACACCTTC. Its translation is CASSQDPGHYGYTF.

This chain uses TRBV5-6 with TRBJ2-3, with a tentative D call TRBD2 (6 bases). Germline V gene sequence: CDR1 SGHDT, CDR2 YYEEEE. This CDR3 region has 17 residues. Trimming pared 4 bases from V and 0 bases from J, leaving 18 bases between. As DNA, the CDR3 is TGTGCCAGCAGCCCTTTTGGGGGGACTTTAAGCACAGATACGCAGTATTTT. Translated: CASSPFGGTLSTDTQYF. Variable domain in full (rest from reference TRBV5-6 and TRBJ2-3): DAGVTQSPTHLIKTRGQQVTLRCSPKSGHDTVSWYQQALGQGPQFIFQYYEEEERQRGNFPDRFSGHQFPNYSSELNVNALLLGDSALYLCASSPFGGTLSTDTQYFGPGTRLTVL.

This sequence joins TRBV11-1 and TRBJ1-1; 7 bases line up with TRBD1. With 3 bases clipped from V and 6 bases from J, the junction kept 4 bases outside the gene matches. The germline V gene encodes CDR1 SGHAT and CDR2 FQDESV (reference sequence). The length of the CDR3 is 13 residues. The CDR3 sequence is CASSFGQAAEAFF. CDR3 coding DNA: TGTGCCAGCAGCTTTGGACAGGCCGCTGAAGCTTTCTTT.

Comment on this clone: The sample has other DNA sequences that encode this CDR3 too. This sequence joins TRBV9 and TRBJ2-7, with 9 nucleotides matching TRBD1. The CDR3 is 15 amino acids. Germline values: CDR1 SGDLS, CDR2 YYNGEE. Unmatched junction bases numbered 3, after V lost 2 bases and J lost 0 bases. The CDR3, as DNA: TGTGCCAGCAGCGTCGGGACAGGGTCCTCCTACGAGCAGTACTTC. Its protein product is CASSVGTGSSYEQYF.